This record covers a single TCR beta chain. As yet, its antigen is unknown. The CDR3 is made up of 17 amino acids. V was shortened by 0 bases and J by 6 bases, with 17 bases between the two germline ends. Germline lookup yields CDR1 SGHTA and CDR2 FQGNSA. The source of the sample is a study of response to subunit inactivated influenza vaccine. Study observations and caveats: Authors suggested few new T cells are recruited by each seasonal influenza vaccination.

Each CDR3 protein gets one entry after TCRdb re-called the RT-PCR reads with MiXCR. The repertoire consists of around 850,000 distinct CDR3 sequences, with roughly 18% occurring once and the leading ten covering roughly a tenth. V gene TRBV7-2 combines with J gene TRBJ2-2; D unresolved. This TCR was sampled from a middle-aged man who received an inactivated influenza vaccine. The material was PBMCs from blood, obtained about 5 days after vaccination. The CDR3 DNA is TGTGCCAGCAGCTTAGCTCAAGGCCCTCTTCGTCCCGGGGAGCTGTTTTTT. Translating gives CASSLAQGPLRPGELFF.